Listed below are T cell receptor beta chains from one sample, sequenced in a study of blood T cell repertoires in COVID-19. Using immunoSEQ multiplex PCR, the repertoire was profiled, and TCRdb retains in-frame clones only, with some absent. There are 200,000 to 250,000 clones in the sample; around 80% occur only once, and 4% to 6% lies in the top ten. Material for sequencing was peripheral blood. The receptors come from a woman aged 55-70 years who had recovered from COVID-19. CDR3s include the opening cysteine and the closing phenylalanine or tryptophan. The D gene is left open where the match is weak. Expanded clones are given a class, and other clones once, few, many or no size at all.

V gene	J gene	clone size	CDR3 length	D gene	CDR3 protein	CDR3 DNA
TRBV3-1/TRBV3-2	TRBJ2-5	few	16	-	CASSQVGGAYQETQYF	TGTGCCAGCAGCCAAGTGGGGGGGGCGTATCAAGAGACCCAGTACTTC
TRBV3-1/TRBV3-2	TRBJ2-5	-	14	-	CASSQASLQETQYF	TGTGCCAGCAGCCAGGCTAGCCTACAAGAGACCCAGTACTTC
TRBV6-6	TRBJ2-7	-	16	TRBD1	CASSSPSDRGRYEQYF	TGTGCCAGCAGTTCACCCTCGGACAGGGGGCGTTACGAGCAGTACTTC
TRBV5-1	TRBJ2-1	-	13	TRBD2	CASSYGLAGEQFF	TGCGCCAGCAGTTACGGACTAGCAGGTGAGCAGTTCTTC
TRBV2	TRBJ2-1	-	15	TRBD2	CASSSRGGAYNEQFF	TGTGCCAGCAGCTCTCGGGGGGGGGCTTACAATGAGCAGTTCTTC
TRBV6-5	TRBJ1-3	-	15	-	CASSNSRISGNTIYF	TGTGCCAGCAGTAACTCCAGGATTTCGGGAAACACCATATATTTT
TRBV18	TRBJ2-3	-	13	-	CASSPFRGDTQYF	TGTGCCAGCTCACCATTCAGGGGAGATACGCAGTATTTT
TRBV19	TRBJ2-6	-	15	-	CASSPLSSGANVLTF	TGTGCCAGTAGTCCTCTAAGCTCTGGGGCCAACGTCCTGACTTTC
TRBV6-2/TRBV6-3	TRBJ2-3	-	19	TRBD2	CASSYSILAELASTDTQYF	TGTGCCAGCAGTTACTCGATACTAGCGGAGTTAGCTAGCACAGATACGCAGTATTTT
TRBV6-5	TRBJ1-6	-	12	TRBD1	CASRGQNSPLHF	TGTGCCAGCCGGGGACAGAACTCACCCCTCCACTTT
TRBV18	TRBJ2-5	-	13	-	CASSPQTQETQYF	TGTGCCAGCTCACCGCAGACACAAGAGACCCAGTACTTC
TRBV10-3	TRBJ2-2	-	15	TRBD1	CAIRDREFSAGELFF	TGTGCCATCAGGGACAGGGAATTTTCGGCCGGGGAGCTGTTTTTT
TRBV7-2	TRBJ1-6	-	14	-	CASSRTGTDSPLHF	TGTGCCAGCAGCCGCACAGGGACCGATTCACCCCTCCACTTT
TRBV7-7	TRBJ2-2	-	17	TRBD2	CASSLELAGAFTGELFF	TGTGCTAGCAGCTTAGAGCTAGCGGGGGCCTTCACCGGGGAGCTGTTTTTT
TRBV12-5	TRBJ1-1	-	18	-	CASGLRYWTRPLNTEAFF	TGTGCTAGTGGTTTGAGGTACTGGACTAGACCTCTGAACACTGAAGCTTTCTTT
TRBV29-1	TRBJ1-1	-	13	-	CSVELEWWPEAFF	TGCAGCGTTGAACTAGAATGGTGGCCTGAAGCTTTCTTT
TRBV6-5	TRBJ1-1	-	14	-	CASSYGQLNTEAFF	TGTGCCAGCAGTTACGGACAGTTGAACACTGAAGCTTTCTTT
TRBV6-5	TRBJ1-2	once	14	TRBD1	CASSLGQGGYGYTF	TGTGCCAGCAGCCTCGGACAGGGCGGCTATGGCTACACCTTC
TRBV9	TRBJ1-3	-	14	-	CASSADSSGNTIYF	TGTGCCAGCAGCGCGGACAGCTCTGGAAACACCATATATTTT
TRBV5-4	TRBJ2-1	-	14	TRBD1	CASSLTGAGNEQFF	TGTGCCAGCAGCTTGACAGGGGCCGGGAATGAGCAGTTCTTC
TRBV11-2	TRBJ1-6	-	17	-	CASSLEPRGRNNSPLHF	TGTGCCAGCAGCTTAGAGCCAAGAGGGCGTAATAATTCACCCCTCCACTTT
TRBV3-1/TRBV3-2	TRBJ1-3	-	14	-	CASSQDAAGNTIYF	TGTGCCAGCAGCCAAGATGCGGCGGGAAACACCATATATTTT
TRBV5-6	TRBJ1-2	-	14	TRBD1	CASSLDRVYYGYTF	TGTGCCAGCAGCTTAGACAGGGTCTACTATGGCTACACCTTC
TRBV9	TRBJ1-4	-	14	TRBD1	CASSDGTAYEKLFF	TGTGCCAGCAGCGACGGGACAGCCTATGAAAAACTGTTTTTT
TRBV4-1	TRBJ1-1	few	13	-	CASSRQGFPEAFF	TGCGCCAGCAGCCGTCAGGGGTTCCCTGAAGCTTTCTTT
TRBV9	TRBJ2-1	-	15	-	CASSVDGASYNEQFF	TGTGCCAGCAGCGTAGATGGAGCATCCTACAATGAGCAGTTCTTC
TRBV5-6	TRBJ2-3	-	16	TRBD2	CASSLKGGGGTDTQYF	TGTGCCAGCAGCTTGAAGGGCGGGGGGGGCACAGATACGCAGTATTTT
TRBV5-1	TRBJ2-3	-	12	-	CASSLVADTQYF	TGCGCCAGCAGCCTAGTCGCTGATACGCAGTATTTT
TRBV5-6	TRBJ2-7	-	11	-	CASSTSYEQYF	TGTGCCAGCAGCACTTCCTACGAGCAGTACTTC
TRBV30	TRBJ2-3	-	16	TRBD2	CASAGGSRPRTDTQYF	TGTGCCTCAGCGGGGGGGAGCCGACCTCGCACAGATACGCAGTATTTT
TRBV5-8	TRBJ1-2	-	15	TRBD1	CASSSGTGGAGGYTF	TGTGCCAGCAGCTCCGGGACAGGGGGCGCAGGCGGCTACACCTTC
TRBV19	TRBJ1-2	-	11	-	CASSERDGYTF	TGTGCCAGTAGTGAGAGAGATGGCTACACCTTC
TRBV6-1	TRBJ1-5	few	14	-	CASSELDSNQPQHF	TGTGCCAGCAGTGAGTTAGATAGCAATCAGCCCCAGCATTTT
TRBV2	TRBJ1-2	-	14	TRBD1	CASIQDRGVYGYTF	TGTGCCAGCATCCAGGACAGGGGGGTCTATGGCTACACCTTC
TRBV5-4	TRBJ1-2	-	13	-	CASSAGASYGYTF	TGTGCCAGCAGCGCGGGGGCCTCCTATGGCTACACCTTC